A selection of T cell receptor beta chains follows, all from one sample in a study of human T cells and chemical hapten exposure. TCRdb re-called the RACE reads through MiXCR, storing one row per CDR3 protein. In the table there are roughly 69,000 distinct CDR3 sequences, 8% to 13% of which are singletons. This sample comprised whole blood, obtained in connection with sensitization to the hapten diphenylcyclopropenone (DPC). The receptors were sampled from a young woman with alopecia areata. Some clones in this sample may be carry-over from other donors' samples. Each CDR3 is given without its conserved first and last residue. A row's size may be missing; if present it is once, few, many or a size class.

j_call clone_size v_call cdr3_aa
TRBJ2-7 few TRBV6-1 ASSGTGIYEQY
TRBJ1-5 - TRBV12-3/TRBV12-4 ASSLGQGDQPQH
TRBJ1-1 many TRBV18 ASSPDRVRTEAF
TRBJ2-3 - TRBV7-6 ASSLVLGTGSFTDTQY
TRBJ1-1 many TRBV12-3/TRBV12-4 ASAIRADTEAF
TRBJ2-7 many TRBV3-1 ASSQEASGRTTYEQY
TRBJ2-3 - TRBV11-2 ASSPGTRGVSTDTQY
TRBJ2-1 - TRBV7-9 ASSPQGLGNEQF
TRBJ1-2 - TRBV19 ASTRALGNYGYT
TRBJ1-4 many TRBV7-2 ASSPRPGNNEKLF
TRBJ2-1 - TRBV5-5 ASSFDGRDYNEQF
TRBJ2-5 many TRBV5-1 ASSPRPEETQY
TRBJ2-1 - TRBV27 ASSFGATVNEQF
TRBJ1-6 medium-sized TRBV6-5 ASTTGTEPSPLH
TRBJ2-6 few TRBV28 ASSGTVGANVLT
TRBJ2-1 few TRBV6-5 ASSLDRYNEQF
TRBJ1-3 - TRBV7-2 ASSSDSGNTIY
TRBJ2-3 - TRBV6-5 ASSTIETQY
TRBJ1-2 - TRBV3-1 ASSQDRVQVGGYT
TRBJ2-1 - TRBV6-2/TRBV6-3 ASSQLEFHEQF
TRBJ1-3 - TRBV29-1 SVARDRSINTIY
TRBJ2-1 few TRBV7-6 ASSLVAGGSHNEQF
TRBJ2-7 few TRBV29-1 SVERGVSQY
TRBJ2-1 few TRBV7-9 ASSLGGQLYNEQF
TRBJ1-3 many TRBV6-5 ASSYTAVGNTIY
TRBJ1-1 few TRBV6-5 ASSYGTGFKRTEAF
TRBJ2-6 few TRBV4-3 ASSRIRSSGANVLT
TRBJ1-5 few TRBV12-3/TRBV12-4 ASSYRDGLRPQH
TRBJ2-3 few TRBV6-1 ASSEAGGRTDTQY
TRBJ2-5 - TRBV6-2/TRBV6-3 ASRRQGQETQY
TRBJ2-1 - TRBV5-1 ASSSEGTGGWNEQF
TRBJ2-2 - TRBV5-6 ASSLAVSGELF
TRBJ1-2 few TRBV5-4 ASSLAQNPNYGYT
TRBJ1-4 - TRBV4-2 ASSQDSGTGGRSNEKLF
TRBJ2-1 many TRBV20-1 SATGPPLAAEQF
TRBJ1-2 many TRBV4-1 ASSQERGRDYGYT
TRBJ1-6 few TRBV10-2 ASRRAASSYNSPLH
TRBJ1-4 few TRBV7-9 ASSLSDLATNEKLF
TRBJ2-1 few TRBV7-9 ASSLEPRGGEQF
TRBJ1-4 few TRBV2 ASSGTLTATNEKLF
TRBJ2-7 few TRBV11-2 ASSLDPGQGNEQY
TRBJ2-1 few TRBV4-1 ASSQGPSSHEQF
TRBJ1-5 many TRBV20-1 SGEGPNQPQH
TRBJ1-4 once TRBV5-4 ASSSGISGEKLF
TRBJ2-1 - TRBV5-4 ASSLDEAGAALAEQF
TRBJ1-1 - TRBV19 ASSIRGTGVYTEAF
TRBJ2-7 - TRBV11-2 ASSPRVGTEQY
TRBJ2-7 - TRBV20-1 SAELGSSYEQY
TRBJ2-5 few TRBV7-2 ASSSPTGTGVSETQY
TRBJ2-7 - TRBV7-2 ASSLGLAGGPTPYEQY
TRBJ1-3 - TRBV6-2/TRBV6-3 ASSYIAGLADTIY
TRBJ1-4 few TRBV6-5 ASGKLGGLF
TRBJ1-1 few TRBV5-1 ASSLVTGETEAF
TRBJ1-1 few TRBV20-1 SARSGGSDTEAF